This T cell receptor beta chain was retrieved from a study of blood T cell repertoires in COVID-19 (dated by TCRdb to 2019 to 2021). Regarding the study in general: The collaborator samples originated in the United States, Italy and Spain and spanned the acute and convalescent phases of COVID-19. Where HLA class I and class II types were available, the types were taken from metadata supplied by the sample provider, not from assay-based typing. Deeply sampled blood TCRbeta repertoires from subjects exposed to, actively infected with, or recovered from COVID-19 were included in the dataset. The prospective study material was composed of cDNA or gDNA derived from T cells, B-cell-depleted T cells, or PBMCs. The samples were drawn from the first 160 participants of the ongoing ImmuneRACE study and from roughly 1,300 subjects provided by 6 global collaborators. The repertoires were released in a freely available public database meant as a resource for research on the immune response to SARS-CoV-2. The sample metadata nearly always contained a de-identified subject ID, COVID-19 status, age in years and sex. The investigation overall reported the following: The quantity of clinical and demographic metadata differed by source and by participant and was supplied without curation.

Each collaborating institution followed its own protocols to collect whole blood in K2EDTA tubes. For TCRbeta analysis, collaborator samples were shipped as frozen whole blood, as isolated PBMCs, or as DNA extracted from either sample type. TCRbeta CDR3 regions were amplified from genomic DNA by means of the immunoSEQ Assay, a bias-controlled multiplex PCR. Concerning the study's data processing: The number of nucleated cells in each sample was estimated from the amplification of reference gene primers within the assay. To quantify the absolute abundance of each unique TCRbeta CDR3 rearrangement, sequence reads were collapsed and filtered. Productive Simpson clonality was computed per sample as the square root of Simpson's diversity index over productive rearrangements. TCRdb obtained this table from immuneACCESS and retained in-frame rearrangements with V and J assigned. These tables miss some clones; where compared with another copy, unresolved V genes account for less than half of the shortfall, and the remainder is unexplained. D and trimming come from the DNA, and the V and J calls and clone size come from that table. Recorded for this sample are about 59,000 clones; 80% of them occurred a single time. Over 5.5% of the sample is held by the ten biggest clonotypes.

Counted from cysteine to phenylalanine, this CDR3 has 14 amino acids. Here the CDR3 DNA is all that survives: 42 bases in frame from base 1. Ends trimmed: V by 5 bases, J by 4 bases; bases unmatched to a gene: 5. From the germline V gene (reference sequence), CDR1 is SEHNR and CDR2 is FQNEAQ. A word on this clone: Its binding antigen is unknown. No base quality values were provided; no much bigger clone lies one nucleotide off.

The chain employs TRBV7-9 and TRBJ1-2, and 9 junction bases match TRBD1. This clonotype was sampled from a man aged 55 to 70 with acute or convalescent COVID-19. The sequencing sample was made of peripheral blood. The DNA sequence is as follows: TGTGCCAGCAGCCGGGACAGGGACGGCTATGGCTACACCTTC. Translation gives CASSRDRDGYGYTF.